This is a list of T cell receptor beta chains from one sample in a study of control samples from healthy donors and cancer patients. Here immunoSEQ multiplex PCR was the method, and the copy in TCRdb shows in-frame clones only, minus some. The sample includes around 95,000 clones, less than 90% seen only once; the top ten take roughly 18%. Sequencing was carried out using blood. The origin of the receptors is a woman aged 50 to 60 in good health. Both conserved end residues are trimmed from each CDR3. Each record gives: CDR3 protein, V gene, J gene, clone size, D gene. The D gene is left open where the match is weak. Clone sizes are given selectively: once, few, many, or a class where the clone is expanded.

ASRNKRGGRSEQF,TRBV6-5,TRBJ2-1,NA,TRBD2
AWSSRGGPSGNTIY,TRBV30,TRBJ1-3,NA,NA
ASSRRSGGSSYEQY,TRBV27,TRBJ2-7,NA,TRBD2
ASSPERGRVPQH,TRBV18,TRBJ1-5,few,TRBD1
ASLWEGLGDTQY,TRBV6-5,TRBJ2-3,NA,NA
ASSLQRNTEAF,TRBV5-6,TRBJ1-1,NA,NA
ASHYRTPSSTDTQY,TRBV5-1,TRBJ2-3,once,NA
ASNHRERGEKLF,TRBV19,TRBJ1-4,NA,NA
ASSIQSAYEQY,TRBV19,TRBJ2-7,NA,NA
ASSPGQAFEGTEAF,TRBV9,TRBJ1-1,NA,TRBD1